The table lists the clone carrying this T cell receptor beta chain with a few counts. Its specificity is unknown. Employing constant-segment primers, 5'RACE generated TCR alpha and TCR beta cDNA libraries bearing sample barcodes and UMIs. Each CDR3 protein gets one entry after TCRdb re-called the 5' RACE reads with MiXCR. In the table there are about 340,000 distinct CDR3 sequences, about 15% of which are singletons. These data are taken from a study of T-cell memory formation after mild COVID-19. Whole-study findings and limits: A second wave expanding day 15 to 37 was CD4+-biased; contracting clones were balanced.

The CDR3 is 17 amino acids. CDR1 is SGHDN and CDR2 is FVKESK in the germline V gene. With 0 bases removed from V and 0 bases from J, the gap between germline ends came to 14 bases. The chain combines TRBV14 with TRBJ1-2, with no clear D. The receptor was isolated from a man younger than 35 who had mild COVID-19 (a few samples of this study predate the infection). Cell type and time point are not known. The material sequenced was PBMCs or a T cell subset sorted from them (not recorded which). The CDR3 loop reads CASSQDPSRVANYGYTF. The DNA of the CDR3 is TGTGCCAGCAGCCAAGATCCGTCTAGGGTAGCTAACTATGGCTACACCTTC. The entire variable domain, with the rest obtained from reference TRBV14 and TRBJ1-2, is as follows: EAGVTQFPSHSVIEKGQTVTLRCDPISGHDNLYWYRRVMGKEIKFLLHFVKESKQDESGMPNNRFLAERTGGTYSTLKVQPAELEDSGVYFCASSQDPSRVANYGYTFGSGTRLTVV.